This TCR beta chain was observed in a study of human T cells and chemical hapten exposure (dated by TCRdb to the early 2020s). In the study overall: For sensitization, 2% DPC in acetone was applied to an approximately 2 cm by approximately 2 cm area of upper inner arm skin. Patients additionally received weekly therapeutic DPC doses to the scalp throughout the approximately 22-week study period. Patch testing on the upper back used Finn chambers containing 0.01% DPC, with scoring done after 6 days according to International Contact Dermatitis Research Group standards. Most of the patients in the cohort were female, and the cohort covered alopecia areata with under or over 50% scalp involvement, alopecia totalis and alopecia universalis. Libraries were combined into a pool for sequencing, and differences in TCR yield between samples came mainly from small differences in library volumes within the pool. The study tracked peripheral blood TCR repertoire changes in vivo during primary and secondary sensitization to the hapten diphenylcyclopropenone (DPC) in alopecia patients. Patient blood was sampled pre-sensitization (week 0) and at 2, 6 and about 24 weeks after DPC sensitization. For TCR sequencing, blood came from 25 to 30 alopecia patients at anywhere from one to four time points (pre-sensitization, 2, 6 and 24 weeks).

Library generation was performed with RACE. TCRdb names NextSeq 500 as the instrument used. Library preparation attached unique molecular identifiers to individual cDNA molecules for quantitative, reproducible TCR counting. Both TCR alpha and TCR beta chains were sequenced from each blood RNA sample. The source study handled its data this way. A median of approximately 100,000 TCRs per sample was observed, with a range of about 23,224 to 690,600. V, J and CDR3 annotation of the TCR reads was carried out using the Decombinator software suite. For PS versus PT1 abundance plots, all samples were subsampled to the same number of TCRs (28,000). Expanded TCRs were defined as absent before sensitization and observed at least eight times at the 2-week time point. TCRdb ran its own pipeline on the public reads, namely fastp trimming at Q25 and MiXCR clone calling, and kept in-frame beta chains. For every CDR3 protein sequence, its rows merge into one entry that carries the most common genes and DNA. TCRdb, not the original authors, processed these V and J calls. The sample table records roughly 360,000 distinct CDR3 sequences; more than 4.5% of these occur just once. The biggest ten clones account for over 2% of the sample.

Overall study results and their limits: Alopecia, a presumed autoimmune disease, was present in all patients, so the immune response of the patients might differ from that of healthy individuals. A positive correlation was found between the number of PT1 expanded TCRs and patch test score, with significance reached at thresholds 8, 16 and 32 but not 4. After repeated subsampling, the strength of the expansion versus patch-test correlation and the threshold at which it became significant changed. Significantly more large CDR3 similarity clusters were formed by expanded TCRs than by pre-sensitization or healthy control sets, consistent with antigen-driven responses. The number of TCRs above 1 in 1000 frequency did not change with DPC sensitization; there was no evidence of global repertoire structure alterations.

In the germline V gene (reference sequence), CDR1 corresponds to WNHNN and CDR2 to SYGVQD. The CDR3 has 15 amino acids, counting the end cysteine and phenylalanine. CDR3 DNA only is kept here, 45 bases in frame from base 1. Trimming takes 3 bases from V and 4 bases from J, and the germline ends sit 14 bases apart. According to the study, the label for this sample's time point signals: patch test 1, 2 weeks after DPC sensitization. The sample's treatment or condition label, in plain terms: therapeutic diphenylcyclopropenone sensitization with weekly scalp DPC. Blood at each patch-test visit was drawn before the patch test was applied. Patients were considered eligible if aged 18 to 70, diagnosed with alopecia and deemed suitable for DPC therapy, and patients were excluded if pregnant. Total RNA was isolated from unfractionated whole blood collected in Tempus Blood RNA tubes. Remarks on this clonotype: Its binding antigen is unknown. Per-base quality was not reported, and no clone a single base away is much larger than it.

The clonotype was recovered from a woman aged 45-65 years with alopecia areata. Some clones in this sample may be carry-over from other donors' samples. The sequencing used whole blood, collected in connection with sensitization to the hapten diphenylcyclopropenone (DPC). This chain joins TRBV10-1 to TRBJ2-3; the D call could be TRBD1 or TRBD2, with each sharing 5 bases. The DNA sequence is TGCGCCAGCAGTGATGGGCAGCTGGGGGCAGATACGCAGTATTTT. The resulting protein is CASSDGQLGADTQYF.